Below, 15 T cell receptor beta chains from the same sample are listed, as sequenced in a study of cytomegalovirus exposure and HLA in healthy donors. Primers included in the PCR were 60 Vbeta and 13 Jbeta primers. Sequencing used immunoSEQ multiplex PCR; TCRdb keeps in-frame clones, though not all of them. The repertoire consists of under 150,000 clones, with about 78% occurring once and the leading ten covering under 7.5%. Sequencing was performed on PBMCs. The receptors come from a man aged 40-50 years in good health and CMV-seropositive.

The chain carries TRBV5-5 and TRBJ1-3, with D possibly being TRBD1 (6 bases). This CDR3 has 17 residues. V shed 3 bases and J shed 7 bases, with 23 bases lying between them. Germline values: CDR1 SGHKS, CDR2 YYEKEE (reference sequence). CDR3 residues: CASSSVGTSNGWNTIYF. In DNA form, the CDR3 reads TGTGCCAGCAGCTCGGTAGGGACATCGAACGGTTGGAACACCATATATTTT.

The chain employs TRBV19 and TRBJ1-1; 7 nucleotides agree with TRBD1. The CDR3 covers 14 residues. Germline assignment: CDR1 LNHDA and CDR2 SQIVND (reference sequence). The J segment lost 4 bases and the V segment lost 7 bases, leaving 9 bases of the junction unmatched. CDR3 loop: CASTQRQGGTEAFF. CDR3 nucleotide sequence: TGTGCCAGTACCCAACGACAGGGCGGCACTGAAGCTTTCTTT.

The J gene is TRBJ2-7, the V gene TRBV6-5, with 9 positions matching TRBD2. There are 15 residues in the CDR3. The germline gives CDR1 MNHEY, CDR2 SVGAGI. The trim removed 4 bases at V and 3 bases at J, leaving 7 bases unmatched. CDR3 sequence (DNA): TGTGCCAGCAGTTTGCGGGAGGGCTTGCTCTACGAGCAGTACTTC. Its protein is CASSLREGLLYEQYF.

V gene TRBV10-3 combines with J gene TRBJ2-5, with TRBD1 as a possible D gene (5 bases). TRBJ2-7 matches the DNA end more closely, so the J call is doubtful. The CDR3 consists of 15 residues. The V gene's germline CDR1 is ENHRY and CDR2 SYGVKD. The CDR3 reads CAISELGSGFYEQYF. As DNA, the CDR3 is TGTGCCATCAGTGAGCTTGGGTCAGGGTTCTACGAGCAGTACTTC.

The rearrangement joins TRBV6-4 to TRBJ1-1; tentatively, D is TRBD1 (5 bases). Trimming shortened V by 3 bases and J by 5 bases, and 10 bases separated the two germline ends. Germline CDR1 reads MRHNA; CDR2 reads SNTAGT. CDR3 length: 13 residues. The CDR3 loop is CASSESGGTEAFF. As DNA, the CDR3 is TGTGCCAGCAGTGAATCGGGGGGAACTGAAGCTTTCTTT.

This chain connects TRBV5-4 to TRBJ2-1; the match to TRBD1 covers 12 bases. CDR1 and CDR2 from the germline V gene are SGHNT and YYREEE (reference sequence). This CDR3 has 15 residues. J gave up 10 bases and V 5 bases, and 10 bases lay outside the gene matches. The CDR3 coding sequence is TGTGCCAGCAGTCGGAGGGACAGGGGGCTAGGAGAGCAGTTCTTC. It is translated as CASSRRDRGLGEQFF.

This clone was seen only once. The rearrangement uses TRBV19 and TRBJ2-7; 8 nucleotides agree with TRBD1. Germline values: CDR1 LNHDA, CDR2 SQIVND (reference sequence). V lost 4 bases and J lost 2; bases outside the gene matches: 10. The CDR3 covers 16 residues. The CDR3 region is CASSKPGQGPTYEQYF. CDR3 nucleotide sequence: TGTGCCAGTAGTAAGCCAGGACAGGGTCCAACCTACGAGCAGTACTTC.

This chain connects TRBV7-4 to TRBJ2-7; 7 positions match TRBD2. The CDR3 is made up of 16 amino acids. Germline assignment: CDR1 SGHVT and CDR2 SQSDAQ. With V trimmed by 10 bases and J by 3 bases, 18 bases remained unmatched. For the CDR3, the DNA is TGTGCCAACCCCGGGACTATAGCCCAACCATACTACGAGCAGTACTTC. This sequence encodes CANPGTIAQPYYEQYF. Combining the CDR3 with reference TRBV7-4 and TRBJ2-7 gives the whole variable domain GAGVSQSPRYKVAKRGRDVALRCDSISGHVTLYWYRQTLGQGSEVLTYSQSDAQRDKSGRPSGRFSAERPERSVSTLKIQRTEQGDSAVYLCANPGTIAQPYYEQYFGPGTRLTVT.

This clone was seen more than once but under ten times. V gene TRBV7-2 combines with J gene TRBJ1-2; no clear D. This CDR3 contains 11 residues. V dropped 5 bases and J dropped 8 bases, with 9 bases sitting between them. Germline-derived CDR1 and CDR2 are SGHTA and FQGNSA. CDR3 coding DNA: TGTGCCAGCAGCCCGGGATCAGGCTACACCTTC. Encoded protein: CASSPGSGYTF. The entire variable domain, with the rest obtained from reference TRBV7-2 and TRBJ1-2, is as follows: GAGVSQSPSNKVTEKGKDVELRCDPISGHTALYWYRQSLGQGLEFLIYFQGNSAPDKSGLPSDRFSAERTGGSVSTLTIQRTQQEDSAVYLCASSPGSGYTFGSGTRLTVV.

This chain links TRBV27 with TRBJ2-5; weak D call: TRBD1 (6 bases). The CDR3 contains 14 residues. The V end lost 5 bases, the J end lost 2 bases, and 12 bases lay between the germline ends. The germline V gene has CDR1 MNHEY and CDR2 SMNVEV (reference sequence). This CDR3 is CASSHPTGQETQYF. The CDR3 region has the DNA TGTGCCAGCAGTCACCCTACAGGGCAAGAGACCCAGTACTTC.

V usage is TRBV27 and J usage is TRBJ2-1; the match to TRBD1 covers 9 bases. The V segment lost 3 bases and the J segment 3 bases; nucleotides outside the gene matches: 3. Germline lookup yields CDR1 MNHEY and CDR2 SMNVEV (reference sequence). The CDR3 runs to 15 residues. CDR3 coding DNA: TGTGCCAGCAGTTTGGGGGACAGGGACTACAATGAGCAGTTCTTC. Protein: CASSLGDRDYNEQFF.

The V and J genes are TRBV10-3 and TRBJ1-3, with TRBD1 matching 7 bases. The length of the CDR3 is 14 residues. The V gene's germline CDR1 is ENHRY and CDR2 SYGVKD. The V gene end was trimmed by 6 bases and the J gene end by 2 bases; junction bases not matched to a gene: 4. The CDR3 DNA follows: TGTGCCATCAGATCAGACAGGGCTGGAAACACCATATATTTT. This sequence encodes CAIRSDRAGNTIYF.

This chain uses TRBV7-9 with TRBJ2-7; 8 bases fit TRBD1. CDR3 size: 15 residues. The J segment lost 1 base and the V segment lost 5 bases, leaving 7 bases of the junction unmatched. Per the germline V gene, CDR1 is SEHNR and CDR2 is FQNEAQ (reference sequence). CDR3 amino acids: CASSPGQGPSYEQYF. In DNA form, the CDR3 reads TGTGCCAGCAGCCCCGGACAGGGCCCGTCCTACGAGCAGTACTTC.

The rearrangement joins TRBV6-1 to TRBJ2-7, with TRBD2 as a possible D gene (5 bases). The V and J ends lost 2 bases and 2 bases respectively, with 22 bases between them. This CDR3 comprises 18 residues. Germline CDR1 and CDR2: MNHNS and SASEGT. In nucleotides, the CDR3 is TGTGCCAGCAGTGAATTTTGGGTAGGGAGAAAAGTCACCTACGAGCAGTACTTC. Translation gives CASSEFWVGRKVTYEQYF.

J is TRBJ1-4 and V is TRBV6-5; 10 bases line up with TRBD1. V trimming: 0 bases; J trimming: 6 bases; junction bases outside the gene matches: 1. The CDR3 runs to 15 residues. Germline CDR1 is MNHEY and CDR2 is SVGAGI. CDR3 amino acids: CASSYSTGGHEKLFF. The CDR3 DNA follows: TGTGCCAGCAGTTACTCGACAGGGGGCCATGAAAAACTGTTTTTT.